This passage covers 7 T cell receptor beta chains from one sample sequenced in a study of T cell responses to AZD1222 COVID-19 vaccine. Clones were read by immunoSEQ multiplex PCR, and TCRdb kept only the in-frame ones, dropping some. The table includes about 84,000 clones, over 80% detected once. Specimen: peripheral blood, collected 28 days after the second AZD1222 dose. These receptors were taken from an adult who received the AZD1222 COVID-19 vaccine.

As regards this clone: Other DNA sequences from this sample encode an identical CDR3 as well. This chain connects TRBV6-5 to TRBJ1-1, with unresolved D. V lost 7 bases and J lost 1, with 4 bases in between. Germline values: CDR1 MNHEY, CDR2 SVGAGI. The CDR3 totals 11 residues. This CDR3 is CASTGNTEAFF. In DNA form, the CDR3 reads TGTGCCAGCACTGGGAACACTGAAGCTTTCTTT.

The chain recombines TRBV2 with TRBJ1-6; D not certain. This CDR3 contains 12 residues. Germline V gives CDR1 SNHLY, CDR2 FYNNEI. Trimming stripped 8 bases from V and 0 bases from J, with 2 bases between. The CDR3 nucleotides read TGTGCCAGCGGCTCCTATAATTCACCCCTCCACTTT. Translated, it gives CASGSYNSPLHF.

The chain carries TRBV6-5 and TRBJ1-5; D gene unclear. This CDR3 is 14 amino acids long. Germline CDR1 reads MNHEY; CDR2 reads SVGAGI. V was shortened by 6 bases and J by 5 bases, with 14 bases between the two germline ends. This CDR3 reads CASSPRGTYQPQHF. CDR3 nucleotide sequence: TGTGCCAGCAGCCCCCGTGGCACCTATCAGCCCCAGCATTTT.

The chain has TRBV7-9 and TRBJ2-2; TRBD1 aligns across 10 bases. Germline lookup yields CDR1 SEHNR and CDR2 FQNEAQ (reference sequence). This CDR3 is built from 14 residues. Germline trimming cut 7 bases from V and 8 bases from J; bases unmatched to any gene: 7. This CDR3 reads CASTQTGGAGELFF. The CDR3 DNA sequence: TGTGCCAGCACCCAGACAGGGGGCGCGGGGGAGCTGTTTTTT.

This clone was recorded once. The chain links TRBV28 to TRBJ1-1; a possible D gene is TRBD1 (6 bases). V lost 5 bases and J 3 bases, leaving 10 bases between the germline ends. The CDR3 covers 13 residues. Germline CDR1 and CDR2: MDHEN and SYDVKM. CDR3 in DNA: TGTGCCAGCAGTCCAACAGGGTACACTGAAGCTTTCTTT. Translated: CASSPTGYTEAFF.

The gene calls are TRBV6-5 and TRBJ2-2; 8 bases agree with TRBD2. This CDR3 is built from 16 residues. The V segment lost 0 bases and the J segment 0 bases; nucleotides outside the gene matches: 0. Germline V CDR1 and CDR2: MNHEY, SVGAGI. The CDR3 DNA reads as TGTGCCAGCAGTTACTCGGGACTAGCGAACACCGGGGAGCTGTTTTTT. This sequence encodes CASSYSGLANTGELFF.

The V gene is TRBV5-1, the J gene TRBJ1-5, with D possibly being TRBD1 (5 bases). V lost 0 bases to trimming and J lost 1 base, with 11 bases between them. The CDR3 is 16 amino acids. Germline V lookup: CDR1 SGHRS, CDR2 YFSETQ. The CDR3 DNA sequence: TGCGCCAGCAGCTTGGACGGGGGGTCGAGCAATCAGCCCCAGCATTTT. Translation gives CASSLDGGSSNQPQHF.